The 12 T cell receptor beta chains in this list originate from one sample, sequenced in a study of regulatory T cells in long-lasting Graves disease. In building TCR beta libraries, iRepertoire HTBI primers were used together with Arm-PCR of CDR3 regions. TCRdb reprocessed the multiplex PCR reads via MiXCR and lists one record per CDR3 protein. The table lists roughly 610,000 distinct CDR3 sequences, about 16% of them singletons. The sample's time point: newly diagnosed GD, antithyroid drugs for less than 3 months. RNA from PBMCs was the source of the TCR library. These same records also appear under a second study, on T cells in Graves' hyperthyroidism and ophthalmopathy.

The sequencing here drew on peripheral blood mononuclear cells (PBMCs), taken at new diagnosis, from a patient treated with antithyroid drugs. These receptors all come from a young man with Graves disease.

This rearrangement joins TRBV6-2 or TRBV6-3 to TRBJ2-5, with a weak D call TRBD1 (6 bases). The CDR3 contains 19 residues. From germline, CDR1 is MNHEY and CDR2 SVGEGT. V lost 6 bases to trimming and J lost 5 bases, with 31 bases between them. Written as DNA, the CDR3 is TGTGCCAGCAGCTTAGAGAGGCCCAACAGGGTTTCAAGGGTCGAGACCCAGTACTTC. Translating it yields CASSLERPNRVSRVETQYF.

This clonotype has ten or more counts. V gene TRBV5-1 combines with J gene TRBJ2-1; D may be TRBD2 (6 bases). Germline V gene sequence: CDR1 SGHRS, CDR2 YFSETQ. Trimming stripped 2 bases from V and 2 bases from J, with 11 bases between. This CDR3 comprises 15 residues. This CDR3 is CASSLGASAYNEQFF. The CDR3 DNA sequence: TGCGCCAGCAGCTTAGGAGCTAGCGCCTACAATGAGCAGTTCTTC.

The chain couples TRBV6-5 to TRBJ2-7; 9 bases align to TRBD1. The CDR3 length is 15 residues. Germline V gene sequence: CDR1 MNHEY, CDR2 SVGAGI. V shed 3 bases, J shed 4 bases, and the junction held 7 bases outside the gene matches. In DNA form, the CDR3 reads TGTGCCAGCAGTTATCCGGGACAGGGAAAATACGAGCAGTACTTC. This sequence encodes CASSYPGQGKYEQYF.

Comment on this clonotype: A junction end diverges from the germline sequence, so it may reflect a read error. The rearrangement joins TRBV14 to TRBJ2-7; possibly TRBD1 for D (6 bases). The germline gives CDR1 SGHDN, CDR2 FVKESK. The length of the CDR3 is 13 residues. The DNA of the CDR3 is TGTGCCAGCAGTCAAGAGGGGGCCTACGAGCAGTACTTC. Its protein product is CASSQEGAYEQYF.

This clonotype has at least ten counts. The chain links TRBV28 to TRBJ2-1, with 8 bases lining up with TRBD1. The J call may be mistaken, given a closer DNA end match to TRBJ2-5. CDR3 length: 16 residues. Per germline, CDR1 MDHEN and CDR2 SYDVKM. The CDR3 spells CASSLAAGGLGETQYF. In DNA, the CDR3 is TGTGCCAGCAGTTTAGCGGCAGGGGGCTTGGGGGAGACCCAGTACTTC.

V and J are TRBV4-1 and TRBJ2-7, with 9 bases aligning to TRBD2. Looked up from germline, CDR1 is MGHRA and CDR2 is YSYEKL. This CDR3 has 17 residues. V gave up 0 bases and J gave up 6 bases; unmatched junction bases: 12. CDR3 protein: CASSQDRPSGTSGEQYF. In nucleotides, the CDR3 is TGCGCCAGCAGCCAAGATCGTCCTAGCGGGACTTCTGGCGAGCAGTACTTC.

This clonotype appeared a few times. This chain links TRBV7-3 with TRBJ2-1; D tentatively fits TRBD1 or TRBD2 (6 bases each). The CDR3 loop spans 16 amino acids. Trimming removed 4 bases at V and 0 bases at J, with 13 bases between. The germline CDR1 and CDR2 sequences are SGHTA and FQGTGA. For the CDR3, the DNA is TGTGCCAGCAGCTCTAGAGGGGGGAACTCCTACAATGAGCAGTTCTTC. Translating gives CASSSRGGNSYNEQFF. The full variable domain, completed using reference TRBV7-3 and TRBJ2-1, is GAGVSQTPSNKVTEKGKYVELRCDPISGHTALYWYRQSLGQGPEFLIYFQGTGAADDSGLPNDRFFAVRPEGSVSTLKIQRTERGDSAVYLCASSSRGGNSYNEQFFGPGTRLTVL.

The sample holds a few counts of this clonotype. A read error may be the cause here, since a much bigger clone is one base away. The chain is built from TRBV7-9 and TRBJ2-1; 7 nucleotides agree with TRBD2. Germline V gene lookup returns CDR1 SEHNR and CDR2 FQNEAQ (reference sequence). This CDR3 is 15 amino acids long. CDR3 sequence: CASGGGGSSYNEQLF. The CDR3 coding sequence is TGTGCCAGCGGGGGAGGCGGGAGTTCCTACAATGAGCAGCTCTTC.

This clonotype was detected many times. The chain links TRBV2 to TRBJ2-7, with D perhaps matching TRBD2 (7 bases). CDR1 and CDR2 (germline): SNHLY, FYNNEI. V dropped 6 bases and J dropped 6 bases, with 12 bases sitting between them. The CDR3 totals 12 residues. Here the CDR3 DNA reads TGTGCCAGCAGCGGAGGGGGGGGCGAGCAGTACTTC. This encodes CASSGGGGEQYF. The complete variable domain, with remaining parts taken from reference TRBV2 and TRBJ2-7, reads EPEVTQTPSHQVTQMGQEVILRCVPISNHLYFYWYRQILGQKVEFLVSFYNNEISEKSEIFDDQFSVERPDGSNFTLKIRSTKLEDSAMYFCASSGGGGEQYFGPGTRLTVT.

This clonotype was counted a few times. The chain employs TRBV18 and TRBJ1-1, with D perhaps TRBD1 (6 bases). Germline CDR1 reads KGHSH; CDR2 reads LQKENI. The V gene lost 0 bases and the J gene lost 4 bases, with 9 bases spanning the gap. The CDR3 has 14 residues. CDR3 sequence reads: CASSPPLGGTEAFF. The CDR3 DNA is TGTGCCAGCTCACCACCGTTAGGGGGCACTGAAGCTTTCTTT.

This clonotype has only a few counts. The rearrangement links TRBV25-1 to TRBJ2-7; no clear D gene. Per the germline V gene, CDR1 is MGHDK and CDR2 is SYGVNS. The CDR3 totals 16 residues. V lost 2 bases, J lost 0 bases, and 14 bases lay in between. The CDR3 here is CASSESSGIPSYEQYF. The CDR3 coding sequence is TGTGCCAGCAGTGAAAGCTCAGGAATCCCCTCCTACGAGCAGTACTTC.

This clonotype was recorded at least ten times. The CDR3 nucleotides are TGTGCCAGCAGTTACGACAGAATAAACTATGGCTACACCTTC. Its protein product is CASSYDRINYGYTF. V and J are TRBV6-5 and TRBJ1-2; D possibly corresponds to TRBD1 (5 bases). Trimming removed 2 bases at V and 2 bases at J, with 9 bases between. The germline V gene encodes CDR1 MNHEY and CDR2 SVGAGI. The CDR3 spans 14 residues.